Each of the 2 T cell receptor beta chains below was sequenced from the same sample in a study of blood T cell repertoires in COVID-19. Repertoires were generated with immunoSEQ multiplex PCR, while TCRdb's copy carries only in-frame clones and drops some. The sample has approximately 43,000 clones, about four fifths seen once. Specimen: peripheral blood. All receptors come from a man in his forties with active or convalescent COVID-19.

V gene TRBV19 combines with J gene TRBJ1-3, with 8 nucleotides matching TRBD1. Germline V CDR1 and CDR2: LNHDA, SQIVND (reference sequence). The V gene end was trimmed by 6 bases and the J gene end by 8 bases; junction bases not matched to a gene: 3. The CDR3 loop spans 12 amino acids. CDR3 amino acids: CASRSQGDTIYF. CDR3 coding DNA: TGTGCCAGTAGATCACAGGGGGACACCATATATTTT. The full variable domain, rest sourced from reference TRBV19 and TRBJ1-3, is DGGITQSPKYLFRKEGQNVTLSCEQNLNHDAMYWYRQDPGQGLRLIYYSQIVNDFQKGDIAEGYSVSREKKESFPLTVTSAQKNPTAFYLCASRSQGDTIYFGEGSWLTVV.

The chain joins TRBV19 to TRBJ2-7, with TRBD2 matching 14 bases. CDR1 is LNHDA and CDR2 is SQIVND in the germline V gene (reference sequence). Trimming cost V 5 bases and J 1 base; bases outside gene matches: 4. The CDR3 runs to 16 residues. In DNA form, the CDR3 reads TGTGCCAGTAGTGCCAGGACTAGCGGGAGGTCCTACGAGCAGTACTTC. Amino acids: CASSARTSGRSYEQYF.